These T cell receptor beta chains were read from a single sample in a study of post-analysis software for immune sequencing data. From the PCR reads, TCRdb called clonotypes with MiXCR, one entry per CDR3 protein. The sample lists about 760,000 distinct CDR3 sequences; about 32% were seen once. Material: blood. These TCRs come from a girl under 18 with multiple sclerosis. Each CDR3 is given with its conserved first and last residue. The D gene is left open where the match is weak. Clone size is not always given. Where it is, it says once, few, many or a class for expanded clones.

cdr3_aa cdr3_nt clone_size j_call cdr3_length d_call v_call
CASSQGAWKTQYF TGTGCCAGCAGCCAAGGTGCATGGAAGACCCAGTACTTC few TRBJ2-5 13 - TRBV14
CASSRGRFGAFF TGTGCCAGCAGCCGTGGTAGGTTCGGAGCTTTCTTT once TRBJ1-1 12 - TRBV3-1
CASSVSPTGLTDTQYF TGTGCCAGCAGCGTCTCCCCCACAGGGTTGACAGATACGCAGTATTTT few TRBJ2-3 16 - TRBV9
CSAPPEFF TGCAGTGCCCCCCCGGAGTTCTTC few TRBJ2-1 8 - TRBV20-1
CASSFRQGIDGYTF TGTGCCAGCAGTTTCCGACAGGGGATAGATGGCTACACCTTC few TRBJ1-2 14 TRBD1 TRBV27
CASSYSLVGSGNKEQYF TGTGCCAGCAGTTACTCTCTAGTGGGTAGCGGGAACAAAGAGCAGTACTTC few TRBJ2-7 17 TRBD2 TRBV6-2/TRBV6-3
CASSRKRGLDGANVLTF TGTGCCAGCAGTCGAAAACGGGGTCTGGATGGGGCCAACGTCCTGACTTTC - TRBJ2-6 17 - TRBV7-9
CASSQVQRGRPDTQYF TGTGCCAGCAGCCAAGTACAGCGGGGAAGGCCAGATACGCAGTATTTT few TRBJ2-3 16 TRBD2 TRBV4-2
CARSSFLRGTPVPVGQYF TGTGCCAGAAGTTCCTTCCTTCGGGGGACGCCCGTTCCTGTTGGGCAGTATTTT once TRBJ2-3 18 - TRBV27
CASTLGTLAPLHF TGTGCCAGCACTCTGGGAACCCTAGCGCCCCTCCACTTT - TRBJ1-6 13 - TRBV12-3/TRBV12-4
CASLTGGYDGQYF TGTGCCAGCCTGACAGGGGGCTACGACGGGCAGTACTTC once TRBJ2-5 13 TRBD1 TRBV6-2/TRBV6-3
CSASNPTSGSSIYEQYF TGCAGTGCTAGCAACCCTACTAGCGGGAGTTCCATCTACGAGCAGTACTTC - TRBJ2-7 17 TRBD2 TRBV20-1
CASSVGTSGAETQYF TGTGCCAGCAGCGTAGGAACTAGCGGGGCGGAGACCCAGTACTTC - TRBJ2-5 15 TRBD2 TRBV9
CASSLWGGSGAQYF TGTGCCAGCAGTTTATGGGGGGGTAGCGGCGCCCAGTACTTC few TRBJ2-5 14 - TRBV28
CSVGNIAGNAGDTQYF TGCAGCGTTGGGAATATAGCGGGAAACGCGGGTGATACGCAGTATTTT many TRBJ2-3 16 TRBD2 TRBV29-1
CASRPRRRPGRTEAFF TGTGCCAGCAGGCCTCGCCGACGCCCAGGCCGTACTGAAGCTTTCTTT few TRBJ1-1 16 - TRBV12-3/TRBV12-4
CANSLEARRPATNEKLFF TGTGCCAACAGCTTAGAGGCCCGAAGACCGGCTACTAATGAAAAACTGTTTTTT - TRBJ1-4 18 - TRBV7-2
CASSAAGETAFF TGTGCCAGCAGCGCTGCAGGGGAGACGGCTTTCTTT - TRBJ1-1 12 - TRBV7-9
CASSLFGTDFYEQYF TGTGCCAGCAGTTTATTCGGGACAGACTTCTACGAGCAGTACTTC - TRBJ2-7 15 TRBD1 TRBV12-3/TRBV12-4
CASSPTGGTNEKLFF TGTGCCAGCAGCCCAACAGGGGGAACTAATGAAAAACTGTTTTTT few TRBJ1-4 15 TRBD1 TRBV11-2
CSALGVDVGLRTGYTF TGCAGTGCTCTCGGGGTCGATGTAGGACTACGGACCGGCTACACCTTC - TRBJ1-2 16 - TRBV20-1
CSVARGPDSPLHF TGCAGCGTTGCAAGGGGCCCAGATTCACCCCTCCACTTT - TRBJ1-6 13 - TRBV29-1
CAISEPHRGLDEQFF TGTGCCATCAGTGAGCCCCACAGGGGTCTCGATGAGCAGTTCTTC - TRBJ2-1 15 TRBD1 TRBV10-3
CATSDPKDRGRGDEQFF TGTGCCACCAGTGACCCCAAGGACAGGGGGAGAGGGGATGAGCAGTTCTTC - TRBJ2-1 17 TRBD1 TRBV24-1
CASSPRQGPYSGNTIYF TGTGCCAGCAGTCCTAGACAGGGGCCATACTCTGGAAACACCATATATTTT - TRBJ1-3 17 TRBD1 TRBV27
CASSLGTGVGDTQYF TGTGCCAGCAGCTTAGGAACGGGAGTGGGAGATACGCAGTATTTT few TRBJ2-3 15 - TRBV7-2
CSAIRQGARYNEQFF TGCAGTGCTATAAGACAGGGGGCTCGGTACAATGAGCAGTTCTTC many TRBJ2-1 15 TRBD1 TRBV20-1
CSARDLGTPEKLFF TGCAGTGCTAGAGACCTGGGCACCCCGGAAAAACTGTTTTTT - TRBJ1-4 14 - TRBV20-1
CASSPALTDTQYF TGTGCCAGCAGCCCAGCCCTCACAGATACGCAGTATTTT few TRBJ2-3 13 - TRBV7-9
CASSLRGKQNIQYF TGTGCCAGCAGTTTAAGGGGGAAACAAAACATTCAGTACTTC few TRBJ2-4 14 - TRBV12-3/TRBV12-4
CASSNQQGRPRNEQFF TGTGCCAGCAGTAACCAACAGGGAAGGCCGAGGAATGAGCAGTTCTTC - TRBJ2-1 16 - TRBV6-5
CSVDKGVADGYTF TGCAGCGTTGATAAGGGGGTGGCGGATGGCTACACCTTC few TRBJ1-2 13 - TRBV29-1
CASSQERAGMAFF TGCGCCAGCAGCCAAGAAAGGGCCGGGATGGCTTTCTTT - TRBJ1-1 13 - TRBV4-1
CASRVAAANYGYTF TGTGCCAGCAGGGTAGCCGCGGCAAACTATGGCTACACCTTC few TRBJ1-2 14 - TRBV12-3/TRBV12-4
CSARGGATYEQYF TGCAGTGCTAGAGGAGGAGCCACCTACGAGCAGTACTTC few TRBJ2-7 13 - TRBV20-1
CSAKSGTSGRGSYNEQFF TGCAGTGCCAAGTCCGGGACTAGCGGGAGGGGCAGCTACAATGAGCAGTTCTTC - TRBJ2-1 18 TRBD2 TRBV20-1
CASSTYTLREGYTF TGTGCCAGCAGTACCTACACCTTACGGGAGGGCTACACCTTC few TRBJ1-2 14 - TRBV6-5
CASSQNRGSSYNSPLHF TGCGCCAGCAGCCAAAACAGGGGAAGCTCCTATAATTCACCCCTCCACTTT - TRBJ1-6 17 TRBD1 TRBV4-1
CASTRDGPYEQYF TGTGCCAGCACAAGGGACGGACCCTACGAGCAGTACTTC - TRBJ2-7 13 - TRBV2
CASREVEKLFF TGTGCCAGCAGGGAAGTAGAAAAACTGTTTTTT few TRBJ1-4 11 - TRBV12-3/TRBV12-4
CASSGGTSGTDTQYF TGTGCCAGCAGTGGCGGGACTTCAGGCACAGATACGCAGTATTTT - TRBJ2-3 15 - TRBV27
CASSYSTGLDYEQYF TGTGCCAGCAGTTACTCTACAGGACTCGACTACGAGCAGTACTTC - TRBJ2-7 15 - TRBV6-2/TRBV6-3
CSARDFDRGARYNEQFF TGCAGTGCTAGAGATTTCGATAGGGGGGCGCGTTACAATGAGCAGTTCTTC - TRBJ2-1 17 - TRBV20-1
CVGRDSSGANVLTF TGCGTCGGACGAGACTCCTCTGGGGCCAACGTCCTGACTTTC few TRBJ2-6 14 - TRBV20-1
CASSFSGRGVNANEQFF TGTGCCAGCAGCTTTAGCGGGAGAGGGGTGAATGCCAATGAGCAGTTCTTC few TRBJ2-1 17 TRBD2 TRBV7-8
CATDFGEIAETQYF TGTGCCACGGATTTCGGGGAGATTGCCGAGACCCAGTACTTC - TRBJ2-5 14 - TRBV6-2/TRBV6-3
CASSSNRGLVDTQYF TGTGCCAGCAGCTCGAACAGGGGCCTGGTGGATACGCAGTATTTT - TRBJ2-3 15 TRBD1 TRBV9
CAGGTGQNTEAFF TGTGCCGGCGGGACAGGGCAGAACACTGAAGCTTTCTTT - TRBJ1-1 13 TRBD1 TRBV2
CSARGSGPYNEQFF TGCAGTGCTAGAGGTTCAGGCCCCTACAATGAGCAGTTCTTC few TRBJ2-1 14 - TRBV20-1
CASSVDRTSETKNIQYF TGCGCCAGCAGCGTGGACCGGACTAGCGAAACCAAAAACATTCAGTACTTC few TRBJ2-4 17 TRBD2 TRBV5-1
CASSERAYGYTF TGCGCCAGCAGTGAAAGGGCCTATGGCTACACCTTC many TRBJ1-2 12 - TRBV10-2
CASSPKLAVGNTGELFF TGCGCCAGCAGCCCAAAACTCGCGGTGGGGAACACCGGGGAGCTGTTTTTT - TRBJ2-2 17 - TRBV5-1
CASSEIGAYEQYF TGCGCCAGCTCGGAGATAGGGGCTTACGAGCAGTACTTC - TRBJ2-7 13 - TRBV5-1
CASSLGTEKLFF TGTGCCAGCAGCTTAGGAACCGAAAAACTGTTTTTT - TRBJ1-4 12 - TRBV7-2
CSARRTGVNEKLFF TGCAGTGCTCGCCGGACAGGGGTTAATGAAAAACTGTTTTTT - TRBJ1-4 14 TRBD1 TRBV20-1
CASLSGQVYSYEQYF TGCGCCAGTCTTTCGGGACAGGTATACTCCTACGAGCAGTACTTC few TRBJ2-7 15 TRBD1 TRBV5-1
CASSPRVGGVHEQYF TGTGCCAGCAGCCCCCGGGTTGGAGGGGTCCACGAGCAGTACTTC - TRBJ2-7 15 - TRBV7-9
CASSPTGVGTQYF TGTGCCAGCAGTCCCACAGGGGTGGGGACCCAGTACTTC - TRBJ2-5 13 TRBD1 TRBV28